The present T cell receptor beta chain was sequenced within a study of blood T cell repertoires in COVID-19. In the study overall: PBMCs, B-cell-depleted T cells, or T cells were the source of the cDNA or gDNA that made up the material.

The study drew participants aged roughly 18 to 95 years from about two dozen US areas. Recovered status in Cohort 3 required two negative PCRs, clearance, or symptom resolution. The trim removed 5 bases at V and 7 bases at J, leaving 6 bases unmatched. Germline V gene lookup returns CDR1 SGHNT and CDR2 YYREEE (reference sequence). CDR3 length: 13 residues. TCRdb's copy holds only in-frame clones and misses some; the assay was immunoSEQ multiplex PCR. The table shows about 210,000 clones, with more than 70% occurring only once. This clonotype was sampled from a woman aged 18-29 years who had recovered from COVID-19. Sequencing was performed on PBMCs or T cells enriched from blood (not recorded which). The V call is TRBV5-4, the J call TRBJ2-1, with 7 positions matching TRBD2. The CDR3 sequence: CASRPPGGNEQFF. In nucleotides, the CDR3 is TGTGCCAGCAGACCGCCCGGGGGGAATGAGCAGTTCTTC.